The 18 T cell receptor beta chains presented below share a single source sample, sequenced in a study of blood T cells in healthy people across ages. A sample-barcoded 5' primer and a J-beta primer mix were used in a second PCR of about 7 to 11 cycles. Each CDR3 protein gets one entry after TCRdb re-called the 5' RACE reads with MiXCR. The table lists around 1,100,000 distinct CDR3 sequences, 35% to 45% of them singletons, with around 14% in the top ten. Sample: blood. The receptors were sampled from a man younger than 35 in good health.

In this sample, this clonotype turned up a few times. The V call is TRBV2, the J call TRBJ1-1; D uncertain. Germline values: CDR1 SNHLY, CDR2 FYNNEI. The ends were cut back, 1 base at V and 1 base at J, with 10 bases in the middle. CDR3 length: 15 residues. The CDR3 sequence: CASSEGYPTNTEAFF. The DNA for the CDR3 is TGTGCCAGCAGTGAAGGGTATCCCACGAACACTGAAGCTTTCTTT. The variable domain in full, with the rest retrieved from reference TRBV2 and TRBJ1-1, is EPEVTQTPSHQVTQMGQEVILRCVPISNHLYFYWYRQILGQKVEFLVSFYNNEISEKSEIFDDQFSVERPDGSNFTLKIRSTKLEDSAMYFCASSEGYPTNTEAFFGQGTRLTVV.

The chain combines TRBV5-1 with TRBJ2-5, with unresolved D. Trimming took 2 bases from V and 5 from J, leaving 13 bases between them. The CDR3 spans 14 residues. Germline V gene lookup returns CDR1 SGHRS and CDR2 YFSETQ. CDR3 DNA: TGCGCCAGCAGCTTCTATGGTAATTGGGAGACCCAGTACTTC. It translates to CASSFYGNWETQYF.

With respect to this clonotype: A much larger clone is a single base away; this may be a read error. The chain employs TRBV12-3 or TRBV12-4 and TRBJ1-5, with 10 bases aligning to TRBD1. The CDR3 is 15 amino acids. The CDR3 DNA sequence: TGTGACAGCAGTCTTGACAGGGGGCCTGATCAGCCCCAGCATTTT. It translates to CDSSLDRGPDQPQHF.

The chain employs TRBV20-1 and TRBJ1-6; D might be TRBD1 (6 bases). The germline gives CDR1 DFQATT, CDR2 SNEGSKA (reference sequence). Trimming stripped 1 base from V and 2 bases from J, with 9 bases between. The length of the CDR3 is 15 residues. CDR3 sequence reads: CSARGTATYNSPLHF. As DNA, the CDR3 is TGCAGTGCTAGAGGGACAGCAACCTATAATTCACCCCTCCACTTT.

This clonotype was recorded many times. The V call is TRBV6-6, the J call TRBJ1-2, with 8 bases fitting TRBD1. Germline V gene data show CDR1 as MNHNY and CDR2 as SVGAGI (reference sequence). The V and J ends lost 10 bases and 5 bases, in that order; junction bases with no gene match: 3. There are 11 residues in the CDR3. The DNA of the CDR3 is TGTGCCATACAGGGGGGGTATGGCTACACCTTC. Its protein product is CAIQGGYGYTF.

The chain combines TRBV4-3 with TRBJ2-1, with 8 nucleotides matching TRBD1. The CDR3 contains 13 residues. V was clipped by 5 bases and J by 5 bases; unmatched bases: 2. Germline V lookup: CDR1 LGHNA, CDR2 YSLEER. This CDR3 is CASSAQGDNEQFF. The CDR3 DNA is TGCGCCAGCAGCGCACAGGGGGACAATGAGCAGTTCTTC.

The V call is TRBV12-3 or TRBV12-4, the J call TRBJ1-3; D ambiguous. Trimming pared 4 bases from V and 0 bases from J, leaving 10 bases between. This CDR3 comprises 15 residues. CDR3 DNA sequence: TGTGCCAGCAGTTCGAGGTTTAGCTCTGGAAACACCATATATTTT. Its translation: CASSSRFSSGNTIYF.

A few counts support this clonotype. The rearrangement links TRBV3-1 to TRBJ2-3, with D possibly TRBD1 on 5 matching bases. The CDR3 totals 16 residues. Germline CDR1 LGHDT, CDR2 YNNKEL (reference sequence). V lost 0 bases and J 2 bases, leaving 12 bases between the germline ends. The CDR3 nucleotides read TGTGCCAGCAGCCAAGATTCGCCAGGGTACACAGATACGCAGTATTTT. Its translation: CASSQDSPGYTDTQYF.

In this sample, this clonotype turned up a few times. V is TRBV20-1 and J is TRBJ1-1; D is undetermined. CDR1 and CDR2 (germline): DFQATT, SNEGSKA (reference sequence). Trimming took 0 bases from V and 0 from J, leaving 5 bases between them. The CDR3 covers 13 residues. This chain's CDR3 is CSARDSMNTEAFF. CDR3 sequence (DNA): TGCAGTGCTAGAGACAGCATGAACACTGAAGCTTTCTTT.

This clonotype was recorded many times. The rearrangement uses TRBV6-6 and TRBJ2-1; either TRBD1 or TRBD2 may fit D (5 bases each). V lost 9 bases, J lost 8 bases, and 14 bases lay in between. This CDR3 region has 12 residues. Per germline, CDR1 MNHNY and CDR2 SVGAGI (reference sequence). The CDR3 loop is CASHLVGDEQFF. For the CDR3, the DNA is TGTGCCAGTCATCTCGTGGGGGATGAGCAGTTCTTC.

The CDR3 DNA sequence: TGTGCCAGCAGCAAATACGGTAGAGAGTACCAAGAGACCCAGTACTTC. Translated: CASSKYGREYQETQYF. The chain carries TRBV21-1 and TRBJ2-5. TRBV21-1 is a pseudogene segment. CDR3 length equals 16 residues.

The rearrangement links TRBV15 to TRBJ2-3; TRBD2 matches 8 bases. Germline V gene data show CDR1 as LNHNV and CDR2 as YYDKDF (reference sequence). CDR3 length: 13 residues. V lost 8 bases to trimming and J lost 8 bases; unmatched junction nucleotides: 9. As DNA, the CDR3 is TGTGCCACCCGCACAAGTGCGGGGGGTACGCAGTATTTT. Its translation is CATRTSAGGTQYF.

This clonotype was seen only a few times. V gene TRBV12-3 or TRBV12-4 combines with J gene TRBJ1-4; D gene unclear. The CDR3 extends over 11 amino acids. V was pared by 6 bases and J by 4 bases, with 3 bases between. The CDR3 reads CASRFNEKLFF. The CDR3 DNA is TGTGCCAGCAGATTTAATGAAAAACTGTTTTTT.

The V and J genes are TRBV3-1 and TRBJ1-6, with D perhaps matching TRBD1 (5 bases). The germline CDR1 and CDR2 sequences are LGHDT and YNNKEL (reference sequence). Trimming left V 1 base short and J 14 bases short, with 12 bases between. There are 13 residues in the CDR3. CDR3 amino acids: CASSQARAGALHF. CDR3 in DNA: TGTGCCAGCAGCCAAGCCAGGGCTGGCGCCCTCCACTTT.

Note on this clonotype: Relative to the germline gene, one junction end is altered; a read error may explain this. The V gene is TRBV27, the J gene TRBJ1-2; TRBD1 is a possible D gene (5 bases). CDR3 size: 16 residues. Germline V gene sequence: CDR1 MNHEY, CDR2 SMNVEV (reference sequence). DNA for the CDR3: TGTACCAGCGGATATCAGACAGCTGATCTTGTCTATGGTTACACCTTC. Residues: CTSGYQTADLVYGYTF.

This clonotype was counted a few times. The genes are TRBV4-1 and TRBJ1-5, with 9 nucleotides matching TRBD1. This CDR3 has 14 amino acids. With 4 bases clipped from V and 7 bases from J, the junction kept 5 bases outside the gene matches. CDR1 and CDR2 (germline): MGHRA, YSYEKL. This CDR3 is CASSRDRVGQPQHF. The CDR3 nucleotides are TGCGCCAGCAGCCGGGACAGGGTTGGCCAGCCCCAGCATTTT.

The chain recombines TRBV28 with TRBJ1-1; TRBD1 aligns across 8 bases. V lost 4 bases, J lost 6 bases, and 7 bases stayed unmatched. Looked up from germline, CDR1 is MDHEN and CDR2 is SYDVKM. This CDR3 has 14 residues. As DNA, the CDR3 is TGTGCCAGCAGTTGGGCCGGGACAGGATCTGAAGCTTTCTTT. Protein product: CASSWAGTGSEAFF.

The chain has TRBV5-1 and TRBJ2-5; TRBD1 agrees at 12 bases. The CDR3 covers 17 residues. Germline V gives CDR1 SGHRS, CDR2 YFSETQ. V lost 2 bases to trimming and J lost 5 bases; unmatched junction nucleotides: 10. CDR3 coding DNA: TGCGCCAGCAGCTTTCTCCTCCGGGACAGGGGGCGTGAGACCCAGTACTTC. It translates to CASSFLLRDRGRETQYF. The whole variable domain, filled in from reference TRBV5-1 and TRBJ2-5, reads KAGVTQTPRYLIKTRGQQVTLSCSPISGHRSVSWYQQTPGQGLQFLFEYFSETQRNKGNFPGRFSGRQFSNSRSEMNVSTLELGDSALYLCASSFLLRDRGRETQYFGPGTRLLVL.